The 22 T cell receptor beta chains presented below share a single source sample, sequenced in a study of blood T cell repertoires in COVID-19. Profiling relied on immunoSEQ multiplex PCR, and the TCRdb table lists in-frame clones only, not all of them. The data hold under 300,000 clones, with 82% observed a single time. The sequencing sample was made of peripheral blood. These receptors were collected from a woman aged 60-75 years with active or convalescent COVID-19.

The V and J genes are TRBV11-2 and TRBJ1-2; D call uncertain. V dropped 0 bases and J dropped 8 bases, with 10 bases sitting between them. Germline CDR1 and CDR2: SGHAT and FQNNGV. The CDR3 consists of 13 residues. The CDR3 nucleotides read TGTGCCAGCAGCTTAGATTGGAGCTGGGGCTACACCTTC. Protein: CASSLDWSWGYTF.

This chain links TRBV9 with TRBJ1-1, with 9 bases aligning to TRBD1. The V gene end was trimmed by 0 bases and the J gene end by 4 bases; junction bases not matched to a gene: 4. The CDR3 runs 15 residues. Germline CDR1 and CDR2: SGDLS and YYNGEE. CDR3 DNA sequence: TGTGCCAGCAGCGTAGCTCAGGACAGGGGCACTGAAGCTTTCTTT. Its translation: CASSVAQDRGTEAFF.

This clone has more than one count but fewer than ten. The chain uses TRBV30 and TRBJ1-2; weak D call: TRBD1 (5 bases). CDR1 and CDR2 (germline): GTSNPN, SVGIG (reference sequence). The length of the CDR3 is 14 residues. The V end was cut by 2 bases, the J end by 3 bases, with 13 bases between. DNA of the CDR3: TGTGCCTGGAGTCCGGGACTGCTCTACTATGGCTACACCTTC. Translated: CAWSPGLLYYGYTF.

The rearrangement uses TRBV27 and TRBJ1-2, with D maybe TRBD1 (6 bases). The V and J ends lost 1 base and 3 bases respectively, with 15 bases between them. This CDR3 has 16 amino acids. CDR1 and CDR2 (germline): MNHEY, SMNVEV (reference sequence). This CDR3 reads CASSLFVRGAYYGYTF. The CDR3 DNA follows: TGTGCCAGCAGTTTATTCGTCCGGGGGGCATACTATGGCTACACCTTC.

The gene calls are TRBV5-1 and TRBJ2-2; a possible D gene is TRBD1 (6 bases). CDR3 length: 16 residues. Germline assignment: CDR1 SGHRS and CDR2 YFSETQ. V gave up 0 bases and J gave up 0 bases, with 9 bases separating them. CDR3 in amino acids: CASSLGGLANTGELFF. DNA of the CDR3: TGCGCCAGCAGCTTGGGGGGGCTGGCGAACACCGGGGAGCTGTTTTTT.

The chain joins TRBV10-1 to TRBJ2-5; the D gene is possibly TRBD1 (5 bases). CDR3 size: 16 residues. Trimming took 2 bases from V and 5 from J, leaving 18 bases between them. Germline V gives CDR1 WNHNN, CDR2 SYGVQD (reference sequence). CDR3: CASSEVARGVGETQYF. Written as DNA, the CDR3 is TGCGCCAGCAGTGAGGTGGCAAGGGGCGTGGGGGAGACCCAGTACTTC.

The genes are TRBV3-1 (or the pseudogene TRBV3-2) and TRBJ1-3; weak D call: TRBD1 (5 bases). Germline CDR1 is LGHDT and CDR2 is YNNKEL (reference sequence). The CDR3 has 16 residues. Trimming cost V 4 bases and J 7 bases, with 20 bases left between them. CDR3 bases: TGTGCCAGCAGCCCAATCGGCCGTGGGGGAGGGAACACCATATATTTT. As protein: CASSPIGRGGGNTIYF.

The rearrangement joins TRBV2 to TRBJ1-6, with D maybe TRBD1 (5 bases). This CDR3 has 15 amino acids. V lost 6 bases to trimming and J lost 7 bases, with 16 bases between them. Germline V gene data show CDR1 as SNHLY and CDR2 as FYNNEI. The CDR3 here is CASRLMARANSPLHF. The CDR3 DNA reads TGTGCCAGCAGGCTTATGGCCAGGGCGAATTCACCCCTCCACTTT.

The chain has TRBV6-6 and TRBJ2-2; D is unclear. CDR1 is MNHNY, CDR2 SVGAGI, per germline (reference sequence). There are 15 residues in the CDR3. The V end was cut by 5 bases, the J end by 5 bases, with 15 bases between. The chain's CDR3 is CASSATTGWTGELFF. CDR3 nucleotides: TGTGCCAGCAGTGCGACGACCGGGTGGACCGGGGAGCTGTTTTTT.

The chain joins TRBV3-1 (or the pseudogene TRBV3-2) to TRBJ1-2; D remains unclear. Between the trimmed V and J ends, which lost 7 bases and 4 bases, there was a span of 16 bases. CDR3 length equals 14 residues. Germline CDR1 and CDR2: LGHDT and YNNKEL (reference sequence). CDR3: CASTISDRGYGYTF. Written as DNA, the CDR3 is TGTGCCAGCACTATATCCGACCGGGGCTATGGCTACACCTTC.

The chain carries TRBV19 and TRBJ2-2, with 8 positions matching TRBD2. Germline CDR1 and CDR2: LNHDA and SQIVND (reference sequence). V trimming: 8 bases; J trimming: 1 base; junction bases outside the gene matches: 9. The CDR3 loop spans 16 amino acids. The CDR3 here is CASRVSGDLNTGELFF. The CDR3, as DNA: TGTGCCAGTCGGGTTAGCGGGGACTTGAACACCGGGGAGCTGTTTTTT.

The V gene is TRBV18, the J gene TRBJ1-1, with 8 nucleotides matching TRBD1. The V gene end was trimmed by 2 bases and the J gene end by 0 bases; junction bases not matched to a gene: 14. Germline CDR1 reads KGHSH; CDR2 reads LQKENI. This CDR3 is 19 amino acids long. The CDR3 loop reads CASSPMEAGGTGMNTEAFF. CDR3 bases: TGTGCCAGCTCACCAATGGAGGCAGGGGGCACTGGCATGAACACTGAAGCTTTCTTT.

The chain employs TRBV18 and TRBJ1-2; 8 bases fit TRBD1. J gave up 3 bases and V 3 bases, and 3 bases lay outside the gene matches. This CDR3 has 14 residues. Germline V gives CDR1 KGHSH, CDR2 LQKENI. The chain's CDR3 is CASSPSQGDYGYTF. The CDR3 coding sequence is TGTGCCAGCTCACCCTCACAGGGGGACTATGGCTACACCTTC.

The rearrangement joins TRBV5-5 to TRBJ1-2; 7 nucleotides align to TRBD1. Germline V gene lookup returns CDR1 SGHKS and CDR2 YYEKEE (reference sequence). V was clipped by 3 bases and J by 7 bases; unmatched bases: 6. This CDR3 spans 13 amino acids. As DNA, the CDR3 is TGTGCCAGCAGCTGGGACAGTACCTCTGGCTACACCTTC. Its protein is CASSWDSTSGYTF.

This chain links TRBV11-2 with TRBJ2-3; D remains unclear. Per germline, CDR1 SGHAT and CDR2 FQNNGV. V was trimmed by 1 base and J by 7 bases, leaving 9 bases between them. This CDR3 comprises 13 residues. The CDR3 DNA reads TGTGCCAGCAGCTTAGCCGATCGGTATACGCAGTATTTT. This translates into CASSLADRYTQYF.

The chain uses TRBV6-4 and TRBJ1-1; D possibly corresponds to TRBD1 (6 bases). Germline values: CDR1 MRHNA, CDR2 SNTAGT. The CDR3 loop spans 13 amino acids. The V end was cut by 6 bases, the J end by 0 bases, with 8 bases between. CDR3 nucleotides: TGTGCCAGCAGCCGACAGGTGAACACTGAAGCTTTCTTT. Translated, it gives CASSRQVNTEAFF.

The J gene is TRBJ2-1, the V gene TRBV5-4; 7 bases agree with TRBD1. Germline V gene lookup returns CDR1 SGHNT and CDR2 YYREEE (reference sequence). The CDR3 length is 14 residues. V lost 1 base and J lost 6; bases outside the gene matches: 4. The CDR3: CASSLTDRANEQFF. The CDR3 nucleotides are TGTGCCAGCAGCTTGACCGACAGGGCCAATGAGCAGTTCTTC.

This clone came up a few times. Written as DNA, the CDR3 is TGTGCCAGCAGCCCCCTAGGGACAGGCATGTTCGAGCAGTACTTC. It codes for CASSPLGTGMFEQYF. V gene TRBV2 combines with J gene TRBJ2-7; 8 bases are a match to TRBD1. Losses at the gene ends were 6 bases for V and 6 bases for J; bases not matched to a gene: 13. Looked up from germline, CDR1 is SNHLY and CDR2 is FYNNEI. This CDR3 spans 15 amino acids.

The CDR3 sequence: CASQGGTGSSYNSPLHF. The CDR3 DNA reads as TGTGCCTCCCAAGGCGGGACAGGGAGCTCCTATAATTCACCCCTCCACTTT. V is TRBV30 and J is TRBJ1-6, with 9 bases identical to TRBD1. CDR1 GTSNPN and CDR2 SVGIG come from the germline V gene (reference sequence). With 7 bases clipped from V and 0 bases from J, the junction kept 10 bases outside the gene matches. The CDR3 has 17 amino acids.

This clone showed up just once. The V gene is TRBV6-4, the J gene TRBJ2-7; no reliable D call. Germline lookup yields CDR1 MRHNA and CDR2 SNTAGT. CDR3 size: 13 residues. V was pared by 4 bases and J by 7 bases, with 14 bases between. The CDR3 reads CASSAAFLREQYF. For the CDR3, the DNA is TGTGCCAGCAGTGCTGCCTTCCTTCGGGAGCAGTACTTC.

This chain connects TRBV11-2 to TRBJ2-3; the match to TRBD2 covers 9 bases. The CDR3 totals 14 residues. Looked up from germline, CDR1 is SGHAT and CDR2 is FQNNGV. V dropped 6 bases and J dropped 6; count of bases not matched to a gene: 7. CDR3 bases: TGTGCCAGCAGGCCGGGACTAGCAGTGGATACGCAGTATTTT. Translating gives CASRPGLAVDTQYF.

The J gene is TRBJ1-5, the V gene TRBV19, with a tentative D call TRBD1 (6 bases). CDR3 length equals 15 residues. V lost 4 bases and J 2 bases, leaving 12 bases between the germline ends. CDR1 is LNHDA and CDR2 is SQIVND in the germline V gene (reference sequence). This chain's CDR3 is CASSRPGQRNQPQHF. Here the CDR3 DNA reads TGTGCCAGTAGTAGACCAGGACAGCGCAATCAGCCCCAGCATTTT.